This entry describes one TCR beta chain. Its antigen is currently unknown. The study ran its PCR with 60 Vbeta and 13 Jbeta primers. Sequencing was performed with immunoSEQ multiplex PCR; in TCRdb, only in-frame clones are kept and a portion is missing. This table has 80,000 or so clones, 70% to 85% appearing once. These data come from a study of cytomegalovirus exposure and HLA in healthy donors. The CDR3 is 15 residues long. V was cut by 4 bases and J by 4 bases, with 16 bases left in between. CDR1 LNHDA and CDR2 SQIVND come from the germline V gene (reference sequence). Donors were nominally healthy when sampled, though unrecorded immune exposures were likely. Study results and limitations: Donors belonging to an Asian-associated ancestry cluster reportedly showed fewer N-insertions in productive TCRs than the 666-donor mean, according to what a later analysis found. In vitro, a few CMV-associated chains proved specific for CMV antigens. Previous analysis showed most TCR beta V segments were productive about 90% or about 30% of the time.

Sequences were obtained from PBMCs. This sequence originates from a woman aged 40 to 50 in good health and CMV-seronegative. The V gene is TRBV19, the J gene TRBJ2-5; D may be TRBD2 (7 bases). CDR3 DNA sequence: TGTGCCAGTAGTACGGGGGGCAGGGAGGCAGAGACCCAGTACTTC. Translated: CASSTGGREAETQYF.